These 8 T cell receptor beta chains were sequenced from one sample in a study of T cell responses to AZD1222 COVID-19 vaccine. Sequencing was performed with immunoSEQ multiplex PCR; in TCRdb, only in-frame clones are kept and a portion is missing. The table has under 150,000 clones, about 90% seen once. The specimen was peripheral blood, collected 28 days after the second AZD1222 dose. The source of these receptors is an adult who received the AZD1222 COVID-19 vaccine.

The chain recombines TRBV19 with TRBJ2-7; the match to TRBD2 covers 11 bases. CDR1 LNHDA and CDR2 SQIVND come from the germline V gene (reference sequence). V was clipped by 6 bases and J by 0 bases; unmatched bases: 4. This CDR3 has 15 amino acids. CDR3 nucleotides: TGTGCCAGTAGGTTACTAGCGGGAGCCTCCTACGAGCAGTACTTC. It specifies CASRLLAGASYEQYF.

The chain uses TRBV28 and TRBJ1-2, with TRBD1 matching over 7 bases. The CDR3 is 13 residues long. Trimming at V came to 6 bases and at J to 4 bases, leaving 5 bases not matched to a gene. Per germline, CDR1 MDHEN and CDR2 SYDVKM. CDR3 DNA sequence: TGTGCCAGCAGAGGAGGGGGCGGCTATGGCTACACCTTC. This sequence encodes CASRGGGGYGYTF.

The chain couples TRBV3-1 (or the pseudogene TRBV3-2) to TRBJ2-7; D unclear. V was shortened by 0 bases and J by 0 bases, with 15 bases between the two germline ends. CDR1 and CDR2 (germline): LGHDT, YNNKEL (reference sequence). The CDR3 is made up of 17 amino acids. CDR3 sequence reads: CASSQDVRSKGSYEQYF. CDR3 coding DNA: TGTGCCAGCAGCCAAGATGTTCGGTCGAAGGGCTCCTACGAGCAGTACTTC.

V gene TRBV19 combines with J gene TRBJ1-2, with D hard to call. Trimming pared 1 base from V and 4 bases from J, leaving 4 bases between. Germline V gene sequence: CDR1 LNHDA, CDR2 SQIVND (reference sequence). This CDR3 is built from 12 residues. For the CDR3, the DNA is TGTGCCAGTAGTATAGGACGCTATGGCTACACCTTC. As protein: CASSIGRYGYTF.

This clone was seen once. This chain uses TRBV27 with TRBJ1-1; TRBD1 might be the D (5 bases). The V and J ends lost 4 bases and 6 bases respectively, with 6 bases between them. This CDR3 has 11 residues. Germline CDR1 is MNHEY and CDR2 is SMNVEV (reference sequence). CDR3 in DNA: TGTGCCAGCAGTTCGACAGCTGAAGCTTTCTTT. Its translation: CASSSTAEAFF.

V usage is TRBV2 and J usage is TRBJ2-7; D is unresolved. The CDR3 spans 11 residues. V lost 8 bases and J 7 bases, leaving 12 bases between the germline ends. Germline V gene sequence: CDR1 SNHLY, CDR2 FYNNEI. The CDR3 DNA reads as TGTGCCAGCCTAACCCCCGTGGAGCAGTACTTC. This gives the protein CASLTPVEQYF.

The V gene is TRBV30, the J gene TRBJ2-7, with no clear D. Trimming removed 0 bases at V and 0 bases at J, with 9 bases between. The CDR3 contains 14 residues. Germline-derived CDR1 and CDR2 are GTSNPN and SVGIG (reference sequence). The CDR3 protein is CAWSVQESSYEQYF. In DNA form, the CDR3 reads TGTGCCTGGAGTGTTCAGGAGAGCTCCTACGAGCAGTACTTC.

Only one count was recorded for this clone. The chain couples TRBV18 to TRBJ1-2; D unresolved. Germline V lookup: CDR1 KGHSH, CDR2 LQKENI. The V end was cut by 0 bases, the J end by 5 bases, with 7 bases between. CDR3 length: 13 amino acids. The CDR3 sequence is CASSPPGGYGYTF. CDR3 DNA: TGTGCCAGCTCACCACCCGGAGGGTATGGCTACACCTTC.